This T cell receptor beta chain came from a study of T-cell reconstitution after alpha-beta-depleted transplantation in children. Unique molecular identifiers tagged the TCRbeta library. TCRdb fed the PCR reads into MiXCR, producing one record per CDR3 protein. Seen here are about 180,000 distinct CDR3 sequences, 8.5% to 14% observed once, and the top ten hold about 13%. The table lists this clonotype with many counts. What it recognizes is unknown. The V and J ends lost 4 bases and 5 bases, in that order; junction bases with no gene match: 8. The CDR3 extends over 14 amino acids. The germline V gene has CDR1 SGHRS and CDR2 YFSETQ. Broader study findings: Fresh T-cell production supplied most of the T-cell counts and diversity seen one year after transplant. In patients about two months after transplant, alpha-beta T cells reportedly arose from several hundred expanded graft clones.

Sequences were derived from PBMCs, sampled before TCRalphabeta/CD19-depleted stem cell transplant. The V call is TRBV5-1, the J call TRBJ1-1; 7 bases line up with TRBD1. The receptor was isolated from a boy aged 2 to 10 with acute myeloid leukemia, due to receive a stem cell transplant. CDR3: CASSPLRTGTEAFF. For the CDR3, the DNA is TGCGCCAGCAGCCCCCTAAGGACAGGAACTGAAGCTTTCTTT.